A selection of T cell receptor beta chains follows, all from one sample in a study of beta chain features in type 1 diabetes. Only in-frame clones appear in the TCRdb table, and some are missing; sequencing was by immunoSEQ multiplex PCR. The sample has 500,000 to 850,000 clones; about 14% are singletons. The material sequenced was naive CD4+ T cells from blood. The receptors stem from a man aged 18-30 years with type 1 diabetes. CDR3s leave out the opening cysteine and the closing phenylalanine or tryptophan.

V,CDR3
TRBV18,ASSPRGQGNGEAF
TRBV2,ASRPTASSYEQY
TRBV7-2,ASTGTSGVGETQY
TRBV4-1,ASSQDPWIYSGANVLT
TRBV30,AWRLPGQGISPLH
TRBV14,ASSSERGKGTDTQY
TRBV5-1,ASSLAGSPGNTIY
TRBV18,ASSPIVDDEQF
TRBV29-1,SARDGEYYGYT
TRBV5-6,ASSSANRVLLYEQY
TRBV14,ASSFGPTKETQY
TRBV6-1,ASSPRRLAQETQY
TRBV2,ASSARMKGATTDTQY
TRBV14,ASSQDSKVRTSTDTQY
TRBV11-1,ASSSTFRGFHEQY
TRBV25-1,ASSETSGRTGF
TRBV29-1,SVGDRAPAGGTEAF
TRBV11-2,ASSLVYEQY
TRBV19,ASSRETSRVGYT
TRBV6-6,ATRLAGGDTQY
TRBV2,ASRWDLGNENIQY
TRBV28,ASSLRTGELF
TRBV27,ASSLSQGWGSPLH
TRBV30,AWSGTVAYNEQF
TRBV5-1,ASSLGTSNTYEQY
TRBV14,ASSQGAAGTQY
TRBV7-2,ASSLASASGTRKNEQF
TRBV2,ASSERLSVTYEQY
TRBV6-5,ASSYSAANYGYT
TRBV7-9,ASSFMVNTEAF
TRBV18,ASSARGAYEQY
TRBV7-9,ASSVGDTGNTIY
TRBV7-9,ASSLVRVAEGNEQF
TRBV28,ASSLSPPTGVEAEAF
TRBV9,ASSAQSWAGANVLT
TRBV6-6,ASTDGTGVLF
TRBV29-1,SVIRGDGGYT
TRBV10-2,ASSERGVVNTEAF
TRBV9,ASSTQGSSLYGYT
TRBV29-1,SVAQDWLAKNIQY
TRBV30,AWSALWGGSYNEQF
TRBV5-4,ASSPPGASGRGYNEQF
TRBV7-2,ASSTHSGSGTYEQY
TRBV27,ASSSPAGVSGELF
TRBV19,ASRDRDNYGYT
TRBV5-6,ASSLGRTTPRTQY
TRBV11-2,ASSPLSGTSGSNEQF
TRBV30,AWSRQLDEKLF
TRBV7-2,ASRQTGTGGYEQY
TRBV5-1,ASSLRGEDEQY
TRBV5-1,ASSLSGASSGANVLT
TRBV9,ASSVVSGTYNEQF
TRBV6-5,ASRGTSGNQETQY
TRBV7-2,ASSLAVASSYNEQF
TRBV13,ASSLAGGRNTGELF
TRBV12-2,ASRLPGRAGERSRTDTQY
TRBV30,AWGEQGDQPQH